Each of the 12 T cell receptor beta chains below was sequenced from the same sample in a study of blood T cell repertoires in COVID-19. TCRdb's table, derived via immunoSEQ multiplex PCR, lists solely in-frame clones and lacks some. The table records approximately 150,000 clones, around four fifths of them present only once. The sample taken for sequencing was peripheral blood. The receptors were gathered from a woman of 80 years or more with COVID-19, enrolled during active disease.

The chain carries TRBV5-6 and TRBJ1-4, with 7 bases identical to TRBD1. CDR1 SGHDT and CDR2 YYEEEE come from the germline V gene. This CDR3 comprises 14 residues. V dropped 2 bases and J dropped 3; count of bases not matched to a gene: 1. DNA of the CDR3: TGTGCCAGCAGCTTCGGGACAGCTAATGAAAAACTGTTTTTT. Translated: CASSFGTANEKLFF.

This clone was seen a few times. The sample has other DNA sequences that encode this CDR3 too. The rearrangement links TRBV11-2 to TRBJ1-2, with 7 bases aligning to TRBD1. Losses at the gene ends were 3 bases for V and 4 bases for J; bases not matched to a gene: 2. The germline V gene encodes CDR1 SGHAT and CDR2 FQNNGV. The CDR3 loop spans 13 amino acids. The CDR3 here is CASSLGQSYGYTF. The CDR3 DNA is TGTGCCAGCAGCTTGGGACAGAGCTATGGCTACACCTTC.

The chain carries TRBV29-1 and TRBJ2-2, with 11 bases fitting TRBD1. There are 15 residues in the CDR3. V lost 7 bases and J lost 4; bases outside the gene matches: 8. Looked up from germline, CDR1 is SQVTM and CDR2 is ANQGSEA. As DNA, the CDR3 is TGCAGCGCGGGGACAGGGGGTTCGAGCACCGGGGAGCTGTTTTTT. Its translation: CSAGTGGSSTGELFF.

The chain joins TRBV3-1 (or the pseudogene TRBV3-2) to TRBJ1-1; D call uncertain. The CDR3 contains 13 residues. Germline CDR1 reads LGHDT; CDR2 reads YNNKEL (reference sequence). The ends were cut back, 4 bases at V and 5 bases at J, with 11 bases in the middle. CDR3 in DNA: TGTGCCAGCAGCCGAAGCGAGGGAACTGAAGCTTTCTTT. Its translation is CASSRSEGTEAFF.

V and J are TRBV6-5 and TRBJ1-5; TRBD1 might be the D (6 bases). The CDR3 is made up of 13 amino acids. With 5 bases removed from V and 6 bases from J, the gap between germline ends came to 11 bases. Germline V CDR1 and CDR2: MNHEY, SVGAGI. The DNA of the CDR3 is TGTGCCAGCAGTCTGGGGGCTGGTCAGCCCCAGCATTTT. Amino acids: CASSLGAGQPQHF.

The rearrangement uses TRBV25-1 and TRBJ1-2; D perhaps matches TRBD1 (6 bases). V dropped 6 bases and J dropped 4 bases, with 12 bases sitting between them. The CDR3 has 13 amino acids. CDR1 and CDR2 from the germline V gene are MGHDK and SYGVNS. The CDR3 region is CASSPDSVYGYTF. The CDR3 coding sequence is TGTGCCAGCAGCCCGGACAGTGTCTATGGCTACACCTTC.

The V call is TRBV5-4, the J call TRBJ2-7; TRBD2 aligns across 12 bases. Germline CDR1 is SGHNT and CDR2 is YYREEE (reference sequence). The CDR3 is made up of 16 amino acids. Trimming took 2 bases from V and 0 from J; bases not matched to a gene: 3. The CDR3 here is CASSFTSGGSSYEQYF. The CDR3 nucleotides are TGTGCCAGCAGCTTTACTAGCGGGGGGAGCTCCTACGAGCAGTACTTC.

CDR3 DNA sequence: TGTGCCAGCAGCCAGCCCGGTCCGGGAACTGAAGCTTTCTTT. Translation gives CASSQPGPGTEAFF. V and J are TRBV3-1 (or the pseudogene TRBV3-2) and TRBJ1-1; unclear D gene. The CDR3 sequence is 14 residues long. Trimming removed 3 bases from V and 5 bases from J, with 13 bases in between. Germline V gene lookup returns CDR1 LGHDT and CDR2 YNNKEL (reference sequence).

The chain carries TRBV4-1 and TRBJ1-1; 8 bases align to TRBD1. V shed 0 bases, J shed 6 bases, and the junction held 9 bases outside the gene matches. The CDR3 length is 16 residues. The germline CDR1 and CDR2 sequences are MGHRA and YSYEKL. The CDR3 DNA follows: TGCGCCAGCAGCCAAGATCGAGCAGGGGGCAGGCCTGAAGCTTTCTTT. It yields the protein CASSQDRAGGRPEAFF.

This clone has only a few counts. CDR3 sequence reads: CASSSPGLASPQQYF. CDR3 nucleotides: TGTGCCAGCAGCTCCCCGGGACTAGCCTCCCCTCAGCAGTACTTC. The chain employs TRBV5-4 and TRBJ2-7; 9 bases line up with TRBD2. This CDR3 is built from 15 residues. J lost 8 bases, V lost 3 bases, and 12 bases had no gene match. Germline lookup yields CDR1 SGHNT and CDR2 YYREEE (reference sequence).

The chain has TRBV3-1 (or the pseudogene TRBV3-2) and TRBJ2-1; D is perhaps TRBD1 (5 bases). Germline V gene sequence: CDR1 LGHDT, CDR2 YNNKEL (reference sequence). V was shortened by 1 base and J by 8 bases, with 15 bases between the two germline ends. This CDR3 is built from 15 residues. The CDR3 DNA reads TGTGCCAGCAGCCAAGTATACCTCCAGGGCGATGAGCAGTTCTTC. This translates into CASSQVYLQGDEQFF.

J is TRBJ1-4 and V is TRBV5-1, with TRBD1 matching 10 bases. Germline V CDR1 and CDR2: SGHRS, YFSETQ. J lost 7 bases, V lost 4 bases, and 7 bases had no gene match. The CDR3 loop spans 15 amino acids. As DNA, the CDR3 is TGCGCCAGCAGCAGTTTGACAGGGGGCGGTGAAAAACTGTTTTTT. It encodes CASSSLTGGGEKLFF.